This TCR beta chain is drawn from a study of cytomegalovirus exposure and HLA in healthy donors. Trimming cost V 6 bases and J 4 bases, with 7 bases left between them. CDR3 length: 11 amino acids. CDR1 is SGHRS, CDR2 YFSETQ, per germline. As concerns this clone: Its antigen remains unknown.

The study's findings and limits: The classifier reportedly diagnosed cytomegalovirus status with high specificity and sensitivity.

PCR employed 60 Vbeta and 13 Jbeta primers. Data came from immunoSEQ multiplex PCR; TCRdb stores just in-frame clones and leaves some out. The table shows about 160,000 clones, with about 80% occurring only once. The receptor was isolated from a man between 25 and 39 years old in good health and CMV-seronegative. Sequencing was performed on PBMCs. This chain joins TRBV5-1 and TRBJ1-1; D is ambiguous. Here the CDR3 DNA reads TGCGCCAGCACAGGATCCACTGAAGCTTTCTTT. As protein: CASTGSTEAFF.